This note documents a single T cell receptor (beta chain) sequence. Its binding antigen is unknown. No much larger clone exists at a distance of one base, and base qualities are not known. The sample comes from a study of T cell responses to AZD1222 COVID-19 vaccine (dated by TCRdb to the early 2020s). General notes on the study: AZD1222 recipients whose second dose came at about 4 weeks and those whose second dose came at about 12 weeks were combined into one group, since spike-specific TCR depth and breadth did not differ between the two schedules. Enrollment into the trials was organized by age into subgroups of 18-55, 56-69 and 70-plus years, and those subgroups contained roughly 150, 30 and 60 TCR-sequenced participants, respectively. TCR sequencing covered over 230 trial participants: approximately 200 given two doses of AZD1222 and 26 given two doses of MenACWY control vaccine.

The CDR3 regions of human TCRbeta chains were subjected to immunosequencing. The paper's processing steps were these. TCRs in the repertoires were compared against a reference library of SARS-CoV-2-specific TCRs that had been generated with the MIRA antigen-specificity platform. Breadth meant the fraction of unique TCRs that were SARS-CoV-2-associated, whereas depth meant the fraction of total T cells that were SARS-CoV-2-associated. Each spike-specific TCR was assigned to its reactive spike region and to a CD4 or CD8 class using the MIRA data. Log10-transformed breadth and depth values were compared by one-way ANOVA with Sidak's multiple comparisons tests. TCRdb's version of the immuneACCESS table is confined to in-frame rearrangements and falls short of the full clone set. An unresolved V gene accounts for under half of the shortfall where checked; the remainder is of unknown origin. The DNA gave D and trimming, while V, J and clone size come from that table. The table for this sample lists some 150,000 clones; 85% to 90% of them were counted only once. The ten largest account for 1.5% to 2% of the sample.

General findings and caveats noted by the study authors: After two AZD1222 doses, spike-specific TCR breadth and depth were significantly higher than at day 0 and than in MenACWY recipients. Conclusions about previously exposed vaccinees are limited, since just 5 or 6 AZD1222 recipients were seropositive for SARS-CoV-2 at baseline. The 56-69-year group was small, and its depth increase did not reach significance, likely because of low power. Most participants were white British and females outnumbered males, and the authors suggested that clonal diversity may have been underestimated. Because no day 14 peak-response samples were available, repertoires were characterized only after the peak T cell response. Epitopes outside the regions mutated in the B.1.351 and B.1.1.7 variants were reportedly recognized by nearly half of the unique spike-specific TCRs. CD4 TCRs associated with the vaccine covered the entire spike protein, and the dominant responses were in regions 160-218 and 743-854.

Interpreted using the paper, the time point label stands for: baseline before first vaccination. Vaccinee samples came from UK trials COV001 and COV002, including a single-blind randomized controlled phase 2/3 trial of AZD1222 (ChAdOx1 nCoV-19) in healthy adults. For TCRbeta chain sequencing, PBMC samples from trial participants were taken at day 0 and at day 28 after the second dose. The sample was peripheral blood, taken on day 0 of AZD1222 vaccination. The sequence was collected from an adult in good health.

The nucleotides read TGCGCCAGCAGCCCCGTTCCCACGTCTAATGAAAAACTGTTTTTT. This encodes CASSPVPTSNEKLFF. The chain is assembled from TRBV5-1 and TRBJ1-4, with the D gene not clear enough to name. The CDR1 and CDR2 encoded by the germline V gene are SGHRS and YFSETQ. The CDR3 spans 15 residues, from the cysteine through the phenylalanine. The read is trimmed to its CDR3 DNA, 45 bases read in frame from base 1. V lost 4 bases and J lost 3 bases; the stretch between them is 13 bases long.